Described below is a single T cell receptor (beta chain) sequence and its context. The length of the CDR3 is 16 residues. Germline lookup yields CDR1 SGHTA and CDR2 FQGNSA. V was clipped by 4 bases and J by 4 bases; unmatched bases: 6. This table comes from immunoSEQ multiplex PCR, and its TCRdb copy is limited to in-frame clones, with some not included. Here the sample spans 98,000 or so clones, about 87% being singletons. The sample comes from a study of blood T cell repertoires in COVID-19. Turning to the study itself: The United States, Italy and Spain provided the acute and convalescent COVID-19 samples.

Sequenced: peripheral blood. The source is a man aged 45-60 years with acute or convalescent COVID-19. J is TRBJ2-3 and V is TRBV7-2, with 12 bases identical to TRBD2. CDR3 region: CASSYRLAGASDTQYF. CDR3 bases: TGTGCCAGCAGCTACCGACTAGCGGGAGCGTCAGATACGCAGTATTTT.